The 31 T cell receptor beta chains below all came from one sample that was sequenced in a study of T cell responses to AZD1222 COVID-19 vaccine. TCRdb's table, derived via immunoSEQ multiplex PCR, lists solely in-frame clones and lacks some. The data hold about 100,000 clones, with roughly nine tenths observed a single time. The material was peripheral blood, obtained on day 0 of AZD1222 vaccination. Receptors were obtained from an adult in good health.

The V call is TRBV4-1, the J call TRBJ1-3; no clear D. Trimming removed 1 base at V and 0 bases at J, with 10 bases between. CDR1 and CDR2 from the germline V gene are MGHRA and YSYEKL. CDR3 length: 16 amino acids. The chain's CDR3 is CASSQVGPSSGNTIYF. The CDR3 region has the DNA TGCGCCAGCAGCCAAGTGGGTCCAAGCTCTGGAAACACCATATATTTT.

This clone was seen only once. CDR3: CASSLFRGRYEQYF. In DNA, the CDR3 is TGTGCCAGCAGTTTATTCAGGGGGCGGTACGAGCAGTACTTC. The J gene is TRBJ2-7, the V gene TRBV28, with 8 bases identical to TRBD1. Germline V CDR1 and CDR2: MDHEN, SYDVKM. CDR3 length: 14 residues. Trimming took 1 base from V and 4 from J; bases not matched to a gene: 3. The full variable domain, rest sourced from reference TRBV28 and TRBJ2-7, is DVKVTQSSRYLVKRTGEKVFLECVQDMDHENMFWYRQDPGLGLRLIYFSYDVKMKEKGDIPEGYSVSREKKERFSLILESASTNQTSMYLCASSLFRGRYEQYFGPGTRLTVT.

This chain joins TRBV6-1 and TRBJ1-1, with 7 bases that match TRBD1. The CDR3 has 13 residues. Germline loops: CDR1 MNHNS, CDR2 SASEGT. The junction had 6 bases not matched to a gene; V was cut back by 3 bases and J by 8 bases. CDR3 sequence reads: CASSDLQGTEAFF. The CDR3 bases are TGTGCCAGCAGTGACCTACAGGGGACCGAAGCTTTCTTT.

This sequence joins TRBV7-8 and TRBJ1-1; no clear D. This CDR3 has 12 residues. The germline V gene has CDR1 SGHVS and CDR2 FQNEAQ. V lost 7 bases and J lost 4, with 10 bases in between. This CDR3 reads CASTPGGTEAFF. The CDR3 DNA reads as TGTGCCAGCACCCCAGGAGGCACTGAAGCTTTCTTT.

The CDR3 here is CASSGTGGDGYTF. The CDR3 bases are TGTGCCAGCAGCGGTACAGGGGGCGATGGCTACACCTTC. The gene calls are TRBV9 and TRBJ1-2; TRBD1 aligns across 9 bases. V lost 3 bases, J lost 6 bases, and 3 bases stayed unmatched. This CDR3 comprises 13 residues. CDR1 is SGDLS and CDR2 is YYNGEE in the germline V gene.

The genes are TRBV6-2 or TRBV6-3 and TRBJ2-7; D not certain. V was trimmed by 7 bases and J by 3 bases, leaving 16 bases between them. The CDR3 runs to 14 residues. The V gene's germline CDR1 is MNHEY and CDR2 SVGEGT. In DNA, the CDR3 is TGTGCCAGCACCCCACTGGGTGGATACTACGAGCAGTACTTC. The encoded protein is CASTPLGGYYEQYF.

This sequence joins TRBV29-1 and TRBJ1-3; D uncertain. The V end lost 6 bases, the J end lost 0 bases, and 18 bases lay between the germline ends. CDR1 and CDR2 (germline): SQVTM, ANQGSEA. The CDR3 runs 16 residues. DNA for the CDR3: TGCAGCGTCCGTCCGTCCGAAAGTAGCTCTGGAAACACCATATATTTT. Translated: CSVRPSESSSGNTIYF.

This clone was seen more than once but under ten times. The chain employs TRBV12-2 and TRBJ2-7; the tabulated D call, TRBD1, remains unverified against the DNA. TRBV12-2 is annotated as a pseudogene. The CDR3 has 13 amino acids. CDR3 amino acids: CASRIGHSYEQYF. CDR3 DNA: TGTGCAAGTCGCATAGGACACTCCTACGAGCAGTACTTC.

Comments on this clone: Germline is not matched at one junction end, which may reflect a read error. The rearrangement uses TRBV7-9 and TRBJ2-4; a weak D match, TRBD1 (6 bases). The CDR3 is made up of 15 amino acids. The germline V gene encodes CDR1 SEHNR and CDR2 FQNEAQ (reference sequence). The chain's CDR3 is CASSLAGVAKNIQYF. The DNA of the CDR3 is TGTGCCAGCAGCCTAGCAGGGGTTGCCAAAAACATTCAGTACTTC.

The V and J genes are TRBV25-1 and TRBJ2-2, with a possible D match to TRBD1 (5 bases). Germline CDR1 MGHDK, CDR2 SYGVNS. The CDR3 loop spans 16 amino acids. V was cut by 4 bases and J by 6 bases, with 18 bases left in between. The CDR3 coding sequence is TGTGCCAGCAGTGCCAAAACTACGACAGTTGCCGGGGAGCTGTTTTTT. Encoded protein: CASSAKTTTVAGELFF.

The gene calls are TRBV25-1 and TRBJ1-2; weak D call: TRBD1 (6 bases). Between the trimmed V and J ends, which lost 4 bases and 1 base, there was a span of 13 bases. This CDR3 contains 15 residues. Germline CDR1 and CDR2: MGHDK and SYGVNS. Here the CDR3 DNA reads TGTGCCAGCAGTGCACAGGGAAGGGGTAACTATGGCTACACCTTC. Its translation is CASSAQGRGNYGYTF.

The table lists this clone with a count of one. This rearrangement joins TRBV5-6 to TRBJ2-4; no clear D. This CDR3 has 12 amino acids. The germline V gene has CDR1 SGHDT and CDR2 YYEEEE. V lost 2 bases and J 4 bases, leaving 4 bases between the germline ends. CDR3 sequence: CASSFWKNIQYF. The CDR3 coding sequence is TGTGCCAGCAGCTTCTGGAAAAACATTCAGTACTTC.

The V call is TRBV4-1, the J call TRBJ2-1, with 7 positions matching TRBD2. The V and J ends lost 0 bases and 4 bases, in that order; junction bases with no gene match: 9. This CDR3 has 17 residues. Germline CDR1 is MGHRA and CDR2 is YSYEKL. The CDR3 bases are TGCGCCAGCAGCCAAGAGTTACGCGGGGGTCGATACAATGAGCAGTTCTTC. It is translated as CASSQELRGGRYNEQFF.

The gene calls are TRBV28 and TRBJ1-1, with TRBD1 as a possible D gene (5 bases). The germline V and J ends were trimmed by 4 bases and 1 base, with 19 bases remaining between them. Per germline, CDR1 MDHEN and CDR2 SYDVKM. This CDR3 has 17 residues. For the CDR3, the DNA is TGTGCCAGCAGTTACTTGGGGCCGATGACGGGGAACACTGAAGCTTTCTTT. Protein product: CASSYLGPMTGNTEAFF.

This chain joins TRBV29-1 and TRBJ1-2; perhaps TRBD1 as D (5 bases). CDR1 is SQVTM, CDR2 ANQGSEA, per germline. The CDR3 contains 12 residues. V gave up 7 bases and J gave up 4 bases, with 13 bases separating them. The CDR3 spells CSGRGSSYGYTF. CDR3 nucleotides: TGCAGCGGACGGGGGTCAAGCTATGGCTACACCTTC.

This chain joins TRBV3-1 (or the pseudogene TRBV3-2) and TRBJ2-4; perhaps TRBD1 as D (5 bases). The germline gives CDR1 LGHDT, CDR2 YNNKEL (reference sequence). The CDR3 consists of 15 residues. Trimming took 1 base from V and 4 from J, leaving 11 bases between them. The CDR3 DNA reads TGTGCCAGCAGCCAAGCCGAGCACAGGAAAAACATTCAGTACTTC. Its protein is CASSQAEHRKNIQYF.

The chain is built from TRBV5-6 and TRBJ2-1; weak D call: TRBD2 (6 bases). The CDR3 spans 12 residues. V gave up 0 bases and J gave up 9 bases, with 7 bases separating them. CDR1 and CDR2 from the germline V gene are SGHDT and YYEEEE. The CDR3 coding sequence is TGTGCCAGCAGCTTGGGGCGGGGTGAGCAGTTCTTC. This encodes CASSLGRGEQFF.

The chain combines TRBV4-1 with TRBJ1-1; D is possibly TRBD1 (6 bases). This CDR3 spans 14 amino acids. Trimming pared 1 base from V and 1 base from J, leaving 7 bases between. Germline-derived CDR1 and CDR2 are MGHRA and YSYEKL. The DNA for the CDR3 is TGCGCCAGCAGCCAAGGGACAGCGAACACTGAAGCTTTCTTT. Residues: CASSQGTANTEAFF.

The chain recombines TRBV5-4 with TRBJ2-7; TRBD2 agrees at 10 bases. Per the germline V gene, CDR1 is SGHNT and CDR2 is YYREEE (reference sequence). Germline trimming cut 1 base from V and 10 bases from J; bases unmatched to any gene: 8. This CDR3 has 14 residues. The CDR3 bases are TGTGCCAGCAGCTTGATGAAGGGACTAGCGAACCAGTACTTC. This codes for CASSLMKGLANQYF.

This chain uses TRBV7-7 with TRBJ1-1, with no clear D. Trimming removed 4 bases at V and 3 bases at J, with 3 bases between. CDR1 is SSHAT and CDR2 is FNYEAQ in the germline V gene (reference sequence). The CDR3 length is 11 residues. CDR3 protein: CASSSDTEAFF. The CDR3 DNA sequence: TGTGCCAGCAGCTCCGACACTGAAGCTTTCTTT.

J is TRBJ1-2 and V is TRBV7-2; D perhaps matches TRBD1 (5 bases). V was trimmed by 1 base and J by 6 bases, leaving 15 bases between them. The CDR3 contains 15 residues. CDR1 and CDR2 from the germline V gene are SGHTA and FQGNSA. In nucleotides, the CDR3 is TGTGCCAGCAGCTTAGGGTTGGGGGGTTTCGATGGCTACACCTTC. Its protein product is CASSLGLGGFDGYTF. Based on the CDR3 plus reference TRBV7-2 and TRBJ1-2, the full variable domain is GAGVSQSPSNKVTEKGKDVELRCDPISGHTALYWYRQSLGQGLEFLIYFQGNSAPDKSGLPSDRFSAERTGGSVSTLTIQRTQQEDSAVYLCASSLGLGGFDGYTFGSGTRLTVV.

V is TRBV5-1 and J is TRBJ2-7, with 8 bases identical to TRBD1. The CDR3 extends over 13 amino acids. Germline V gives CDR1 SGHRS, CDR2 YFSETQ. After removal of 5 bases from V and 5 bases from J, the junction contained 6 bases not matched to a gene. The CDR3 protein is CASREGQGDEQYF. The CDR3, as DNA: TGCGCCAGCAGGGAAGGACAGGGTGACGAGCAGTACTTC.

This clone is a singleton in its sample. The chain employs TRBV4-1 and TRBJ1-1, with a possible D match to TRBD1 (5 bases). Between the trimmed V and J ends, which lost 3 bases and 5 bases, there was a span of 16 bases. The CDR3 spans 15 residues. The germline gives CDR1 MGHRA, CDR2 YSYEKL. The CDR3 nucleotides are TGCGCCAGCAGCCACCCGATCAGGGATGGAACTGAAGCTTTCTTT. Translated: CASSHPIRDGTEAFF.

The genes are TRBV19 and TRBJ1-4, with D perhaps TRBD1 (6 bases). Germline assignment: CDR1 LNHDA and CDR2 SQIVND (reference sequence). The CDR3 is 19 amino acids. V was trimmed by 0 bases and J by 4 bases, leaving 21 bases between them. CDR3 sequence reads: CASSIDRGQPVDDNEKLFF. For the CDR3, the DNA is TGTGCCAGTAGTATAGACCGCGGACAGCCGGTTGATGATAATGAAAAACTGTTTTTT.

This sequence joins TRBV5-6 and TRBJ2-7; perhaps TRBD1 as D (5 bases). The germline V gene has CDR1 SGHDT and CDR2 YYEEEE. The V end was cut by 6 bases, the J end by 4 bases, with 14 bases between. The CDR3 contains 13 residues. This CDR3 reads CASNHAGIYEQYF. The DNA for the CDR3 is TGTGCCAGCAACCATGCAGGGATTTACGAGCAGTACTTC.

The genes are TRBV5-1 and TRBJ2-4, with D hard to call. The CDR3 spans 14 residues. V was shortened by 4 bases and J by 7 bases, with 15 bases between the two germline ends. The germline V gene has CDR1 SGHRS and CDR2 YFSETQ. The DNA of the CDR3 is TGCGCCAGCAGCACAACGGAAGGTGGGAACATTCAGTACTTC. The encoded protein is CASSTTEGGNIQYF. Together with reference TRBV5-1 and TRBJ2-4, the CDR3 gives the full variable domain: KAGVTQTPRYLIKTRGQQVTLSCSPISGHRSVSWYQQTPGQGLQFLFEYFSETQRNKGNFPGRFSGRQFSNSRSEMNVSTLELGDSALYLCASSTTEGGNIQYFGAGTRLSVL.

The chain combines TRBV19 with TRBJ2-5, with 10 bases matching TRBD1. Germline trimming cut 4 bases from V and 4 bases from J; bases unmatched to any gene: 3. Germline CDR1 is LNHDA and CDR2 is SQIVND (reference sequence). The CDR3 loop spans 14 amino acids. This CDR3 is CASSTGQGRETQYF. In DNA, the CDR3 is TGTGCCAGTAGTACGGGACAGGGGAGAGAGACCCAGTACTTC.

The chain employs TRBV7-6 and TRBJ2-3; D may match TRBD1 or TRBD2 (5 bases each). Trimming cost V 4 bases and J 0 bases, with 8 bases left between them. The CDR3 runs 14 residues. The V gene's germline CDR1 is SGHVS and CDR2 FNYEAQ. This CDR3 reads CASSSGASTDTQYF. The CDR3 coding sequence is TGTGCCAGCAGCTCCGGGGCTAGCACAGATACGCAGTATTTT.

This clone came up a few times. V and J are TRBV2 and TRBJ2-7, with D tentatively TRBD2 (6 bases). The CDR3 covers 14 residues. The V end lost 5 bases, the J end lost 1 base, and 12 bases lay between the germline ends. Germline V lookup: CDR1 SNHLY, CDR2 FYNNEI. CDR3 bases: TGTGCCAGCAGTCGGGGGACGCTGTCCTACGAGCAGTACTTC. This gives the protein CASSRGTLSYEQYF.

CDR3 region: CASSYAGGSSYEQYF. CDR3 DNA sequence: TGTGCCAGCAGTTACGCGGGCGGGAGCTCCTACGAGCAGTACTTC. The chain has TRBV6-2 or TRBV6-3 and TRBJ2-7; the match to TRBD2 covers 7 bases. The CDR3 contains 15 residues. CDR1 is MNHEY and CDR2 is SVGEGT in the germline V gene. Germline trimming cut 2 bases from V and 0 bases from J; bases unmatched to any gene: 4.

V and J are TRBV29-1 and TRBJ1-1; no reliable D call. The CDR3 is 11 residues long. V shed 4 bases and J shed 5 bases, with 8 bases lying between them. The germline gives CDR1 SQVTM, CDR2 ANQGSEA. CDR3 amino acids: CSVAHSTEAFF. In DNA, the CDR3 is TGCAGCGTTGCTCACAGTACTGAAGCTTTCTTT. The full variable domain, rest sourced from reference TRBV29-1 and TRBJ1-1, is SAVISQKPSRDICQRGTSLTIQCQVDSQVTMMFWYRQQPGQSLTLIATANQGSEATYESGFVIDKFPISRPNLTFSTLTVSNMSPEDSSIYLCSVAHSTEAFFGQGTRLTVV.